Following are 30 T cell receptor beta chains from one sample sequenced in a study of cytomegalovirus exposure and HLA in healthy donors (dated by TCRdb to the late 2010s). The receptor library was made with the immunoSEQ multiplex PCR assay. For the multiplex PCR, a mixture combining 60 forward primers for TCR Vbeta segments and 13 reverse primers for TCR Jbeta segments was used. TCRdb's version of the immuneACCESS table is confined to in-frame rearrangements and falls short of the full clone set. An unresolved V gene accounts for under half of the shortfall where checked; the remainder is of unknown origin. A total of roughly 140,000 clones appear in this sample, 70% of them only once. In total, the top ten clones hold 1.6% of the sample. The sequenced sample consisted of PBMCs. Every receptor here comes from a woman in her twenties or thirties in good health and CMV-seronegative.

The chain links TRBV9 to TRBJ2-2, with a tentative D call TRBD1 (5 bases). V gave up 0 bases and J gave up 3 bases, with 6 bases separating them. Germline-derived CDR1 and CDR2 are SGDLS and YYNGEE. This CDR3 is 14 amino acids long. The CDR3 spells CASSVVGDTGELFF. DNA of the CDR3: TGTGCCAGCAGCGTAGTAGGGGACACCGGGGAGCTGTTTTTT.

On this clone: Germline and junction disagree at one end, which may indicate a read error. CDR3 region: CASSPFQGLRSGANALTF. CDR3 bases: TGTGCCAGCTCACCGTTCCAGGGTTTAAGGTCTGGGGCCAACGCCCTGACTTTC. This chain joins TRBV18 and TRBJ2-6; maybe TRBD1 (5 bases). Germline CDR1 is KGHSH and CDR2 is LQKENI. This CDR3 has 18 amino acids.

Only a few counts were recorded for this clone. The rearrangement joins TRBV19 to TRBJ1-4; tentatively, D is TRBD1 (6 bases). There are 15 residues in the CDR3. Trimming left V 5 bases short and J 3 bases short, with 13 bases between. Germline V gene data show CDR1 as LNHDA and CDR2 as SQIVND (reference sequence). In DNA form, the CDR3 reads TGTGCCAGTAGTCCGGACAGCCCATCTAATGAAAAACTGTTTTTT. It yields the protein CASSPDSPSNEKLFF.

The chain recombines TRBV27 with TRBJ2-7, with 9 bases that match TRBD1. V trimming: 6 bases; J trimming: 5 bases; junction bases outside the gene matches: 5. The length of the CDR3 is 13 residues. The germline V gene encodes CDR1 MNHEY and CDR2 SMNVEV (reference sequence). CDR3 amino acids: CASSPGQGDEQYF. The DNA of the CDR3 is TGTGCCAGCAGCCCGGGACAGGGCGACGAGCAGTACTTC.

The chain couples TRBV19 to TRBJ1-3; the D is unclear. The CDR3 totals 16 residues. The germline V gene has CDR1 LNHDA and CDR2 SQIVND (reference sequence). V gave up 7 bases and J gave up 0 bases, with 16 bases separating them. The CDR3 spells CASTSKTESSGNTIYF. The CDR3 DNA is TGTGCCAGTACCTCAAAGACGGAGAGCTCTGGAAACACCATATATTTT.

This chain links TRBV5-1 with TRBJ2-3; D is perhaps TRBD2 (6 bases). Germline CDR1 is SGHRS and CDR2 is YFSETQ. This CDR3 has 18 residues. V was shortened by 4 bases and J by 0 bases, with 21 bases between the two germline ends. CDR3 residues: CASSGSGTGSYSTDTQYF. CDR3 in DNA: TGCGCCAGCAGCGGTTCCGGGACCGGGAGTTATAGCACAGATACGCAGTATTTT.

There are a few counts of this clone. This sequence joins TRBV7-2 and TRBJ2-1; TRBD1 is a possible D gene (5 bases). The CDR3 is made up of 14 amino acids. The germline V gene has CDR1 SGHTA and CDR2 FQGNSA. Trimming took 3 bases from V and 6 from J, leaving 12 bases between them. CDR3 DNA: TGTGCCAGCAGCTTCTCGACAGACCTCAATGAGCAGTTCTTC. Protein sequence: CASSFSTDLNEQFF.

The chain has TRBV28 and TRBJ1-1; 10 nucleotides align to TRBD1. This CDR3 has 15 residues. Germline V CDR1 and CDR2: MDHEN, SYDVKM. The V segment lost 6 bases and the J segment 3 bases; nucleotides outside the gene matches: 7. CDR3 sequence: CASRLGQGRDTEAFF. CDR3 coding DNA: TGTGCCAGCAGATTGGGACAGGGGAGGGACACTGAAGCTTTCTTT.

This chain links TRBV9 with TRBJ2-5; a possible D gene is TRBD1 (6 bases). Trimming took off 4 bases at V and 5 bases at J, with 21 bases between the two ends. Germline values: CDR1 SGDLS, CDR2 YYNGEE. There are 16 residues in the CDR3. CDR3 bases: TGTGCCAGCAGCCTCGGGTCCTCAGGGGCTGACGAGACCCAGTACTTC. Residues: CASSLGSSGADETQYF. Full variable domain (rest looked up from reference TRBV9 and TRBJ2-5): DSGVTQTPKHLITATGQRVTLRCSPRSGDLSVYWYQQSLDQGLQFLIQYYNGEERAKGNILERFSAQQFPDLHSELNLSSLELGDSALYFCASSLGSSGADETQYFGPGTRLLVL.

The gene calls are TRBV4-1 and TRBJ2-1; 10 bases are shared with TRBD2. The germline V gene encodes CDR1 MGHRA and CDR2 YSYEKL. J lost 8 bases, V lost 4 bases, and 14 bases had no gene match. The CDR3 is 17 amino acids. As DNA, the CDR3 is TGCGCCAGCAGCCCCCAGGGTCCTAGCGGGAGTCGGCATGAGCAGTTCTTC. This gives the protein CASSPQGPSGSRHEQFF.

The J gene is TRBJ1-1, the V gene TRBV12-5; a weak D match, TRBD1 (6 bases). Trimming pared 1 base from V and 9 bases from J, leaving 15 bases between. This CDR3 spans 14 amino acids. Germline CDR1 is LGHNT and CDR2 is FRNRAP. The CDR3: CASGLGQELSQAFF. DNA of the CDR3: TGTGCTAGTGGTTTGGGACAGGAGTTGTCCCAAGCTTTCTTT.

V is TRBV4-1 and J is TRBJ2-1; D perhaps matches TRBD2 (6 bases). Trimming pared 3 bases from V and 3 bases from J, leaving 15 bases between. This CDR3 is built from 16 residues. CDR1 and CDR2 from the germline V gene are MGHRA and YSYEKL. DNA of the CDR3: TGCGCCAGCAGCCACGTACCGGGACTTGACTACAATGAGCAGTTCTTC. This sequence encodes CASSHVPGLDYNEQFF.

The J gene is TRBJ2-5, the V gene TRBV5-1; no firm D call. Trimming took off 4 bases at V and 4 bases at J, with 17 bases between the two ends. Germline V lookup: CDR1 SGHRS, CDR2 YFSETQ. This CDR3 spans 15 amino acids. DNA for the CDR3: TGCGCCAGCAGCCCCGGAGCCATAGGTAGAGAGACCCAGTACTTC. Its protein product is CASSPGAIGRETQYF.

This rearrangement joins TRBV7-9 to TRBJ2-1; 10 bases fit TRBD2. This CDR3 region has 17 residues. The J segment lost 5 bases and the V segment lost 2 bases, leaving 9 bases of the junction unmatched. Germline values: CDR1 SEHNR, CDR2 FQNEAQ (reference sequence). In DNA form, the CDR3 reads TGTGCCAGCAGCTTACGGCGAACTAGCGGGATCAACAATGAGCAGTTCTTC. It codes for CASSLRRTSGINNEQFF.

V gene TRBV18 combines with J gene TRBJ1-2; 9 bases are a match to TRBD1. Germline loops: CDR1 KGHSH, CDR2 LQKENI. This CDR3 has 18 amino acids. V lost 1 base, J lost 0 bases, and 9 bases stayed unmatched. The CDR3 protein is CASSPHQFGTGTNYGYTF. The CDR3, as DNA: TGTGCCAGCTCACCACACCAATTTGGGACAGGGACTAACTATGGCTACACCTTC.

The chain couples TRBV7-9 to TRBJ2-7, with 8 bases fitting TRBD2. With V trimmed by 7 bases and J by 6 bases, 11 bases remained unmatched. Germline loops: CDR1 SEHNR, CDR2 FQNEAQ (reference sequence). This CDR3 has 14 amino acids. CDR3 sequence: CASNFGGGQGEQYF. The CDR3 DNA follows: TGTGCCAGCAATTTTGGCGGGGGGCAGGGCGAGCAGTACTTC.

This clone was detected once. This rearrangement joins TRBV30 to TRBJ1-4; maybe TRBD1 (5 bases). The CDR3 has 14 amino acids. Trimming took off 2 bases at V and 5 bases at J, with 12 bases between the two ends. Germline V gene lookup returns CDR1 GTSNPN and CDR2 SVGIG (reference sequence). The CDR3 nucleotides read TGTGCCTGGAGTCTCGGGACTTTGAATGAAAAACTGTTTTTT. Encoded protein: CAWSLGTLNEKLFF.

There are a few counts of this clone. V is TRBV7-2 and J is TRBJ2-3; TRBD1 aligns across 7 bases. Germline V lookup: CDR1 SGHTA, CDR2 FQGNSA. Unmatched junction bases numbered 11, after V lost 5 bases and J lost 0 bases. This CDR3 comprises 17 residues. Here the CDR3 reads CASSALGQIASTDTQYF. CDR3 DNA sequence: TGTGCCAGCAGCGCATTGGGACAGATCGCTAGCACAGATACGCAGTATTTT.

The chain recombines TRBV7-8 with TRBJ1-1, with a weak D call TRBD1 (6 bases). Germline V CDR1 and CDR2: SGHVS, FQNEAQ. V lost 3 bases, J lost 8 bases, and 13 bases lay in between. The CDR3 loop spans 13 amino acids. The CDR3 is CASSFSFGTEAFF. The CDR3 region has the DNA TGTGCCAGCAGCTTCAGCTTCGGGACAGAAGCTTTCTTT.

This chain links TRBV11-2 with TRBJ1-1; 7 nucleotides agree with TRBD1. V lost 5 bases and J lost 5; bases outside the gene matches: 11. Per germline, CDR1 SGHAT and CDR2 FQNNGV. The CDR3 length is 15 residues. The CDR3 sequence: CASSHTDRVRTEAFF. The CDR3 bases are TGTGCCAGCAGCCACACCGACAGGGTGAGGACTGAAGCTTTCTTT.

This clone was detected only once. This chain uses TRBV4-1 with TRBJ1-2, with D possibly matching TRBD1 (5 bases). The CDR3 covers 19 residues. Germline CDR1 MGHRA, CDR2 YSYEKL. V gave up 0 bases and J gave up 4 bases, with 24 bases separating them. In nucleotides, the CDR3 is TGCGCCAGCAGCCAAGATCCCCGTGGGGCGGATACCCTCCTCTATGGCTACACCTTC. Translated: CASSQDPRGADTLLYGYTF.

J is TRBJ2-7 and V is TRBV27; D ambiguous. In germline, CDR1 is MNHEY, CDR2 SMNVEV (reference sequence). The CDR3 runs 12 residues. V lost 3 bases to trimming and J lost 6 bases, with 9 bases between them. The CDR3 loop is CASSLNYLEQYV. DNA of the CDR3: TGTGCCAGCAGTTTGAACTACCTCGAGCAGTACGTC.

The chain joins TRBV19 to TRBJ1-5, with 7 bases lining up with TRBD1. CDR1 is LNHDA and CDR2 is SQIVND in the germline V gene (reference sequence). The CDR3 length is 14 residues. J gave up 3 bases and V 5 bases, and 4 bases lay outside the gene matches. The CDR3 region has the DNA TGTGCCAGTAGTGTCAGGGGGTACAATCAGCCCCAGCATTTT. It translates to CASSVRGYNQPQHF. Based on the CDR3 plus reference TRBV19 and TRBJ1-5, the full variable domain is DGGITQSPKYLFRKEGQNVTLSCEQNLNHDAMYWYRQDPGQGLRLIYYSQIVNDFQKGDIAEGYSVSREKKESFPLTVTSAQKNPTAFYLCASSVRGYNQPQHFGDGTRLSIL.

There are a few counts of this clone. The chain couples TRBV23-1 to TRBJ2-7; 7 nucleotides match TRBD1. TRBV23-1 is assigned to the ORF class and has an uncertain function. Trimming removed 3 bases from V and 7 bases from J; junction bases left unmatched: 6. This CDR3 spans 13 amino acids. CDR3 sequence (DNA): TGCGCCAGCAGTCATCCTGACAGGGCGGAGCAGTACTTC. Amino acid sequence: CASSHPDRAEQYF.

The chain recombines TRBV6-1 with TRBJ2-3; no clear D. In germline, CDR1 is MNHNS, CDR2 SASEGT. This CDR3 spans 12 amino acids. The V gene lost 6 bases and the J gene lost 3 bases, with 7 bases spanning the gap. The CDR3 DNA sequence: TGTGCCAGCAGGGTACAGACAGATACGCAGTATTTT. It specifies CASRVQTDTQYF.

The chain couples TRBV7-2 to TRBJ1-3; perhaps TRBD1 as D (6 bases). V was trimmed by 4 bases and J by 0 bases, leaving 10 bases between them. Germline V gives CDR1 SGHTA, CDR2 FQGNSA. The CDR3 loop spans 15 amino acids. CDR3 amino acids: CASSSTGSSGNTIYF. CDR3 nucleotide sequence: TGTGCCAGCAGCTCCACAGGGTCCTCTGGAAACACCATATATTTT.

V is TRBV28 and J is TRBJ1-4; 9 positions match TRBD1. Germline V gives CDR1 MDHEN, CDR2 SYDVKM. This CDR3 has 15 residues. J was trimmed by 5 bases and V by 7 bases; bases with no gene match: 8. The CDR3 here is CASTPRGTGNEKLFF. In DNA, the CDR3 is TGTGCCAGCACTCCAAGAGGGACAGGGAATGAAAAACTGTTTTTT.

The chain combines TRBV27 with TRBJ2-1; D is perhaps TRBD1 (6 bases). Germline CDR1 is MNHEY and CDR2 is SMNVEV (reference sequence). V dropped 6 bases and J dropped 2 bases, with 11 bases sitting between them. CDR3 length: 14 residues. The CDR3 DNA is TGTGCCAGCAGCCAGGGGTCCCCCTACAATGAGCAGTTCTTC. Amino acid sequence: CASSQGSPYNEQFF.

In this sample, this clone turned up once. This chain joins TRBV7-9 and TRBJ2-7, with 10 bases aligning to TRBD2. Germline V gene data show CDR1 as SEHNR and CDR2 as FQNEAQ (reference sequence). The CDR3 runs to 18 residues. J lost 1 base, V lost 2 bases, and 11 bases had no gene match. CDR3 region: CASSLSRASGRRSYEQYF. The CDR3 DNA reads TGTGCCAGCAGCTTAAGTAGGGCTAGCGGGAGAAGGTCCTACGAGCAGTACTTC.

This clone has a handful of counts. The genes are TRBV18 and TRBJ1-1; 7 bases align to TRBD1. Trimming removed 3 bases from V and 6 bases from J; junction bases left unmatched: 1. Germline loops: CDR1 KGHSH, CDR2 LQKENI. The CDR3 has 12 amino acids. The CDR3, as DNA: TGTGCCAGCTCACCGACAGGGCCTGAAGCTTTCTTT. This translates into CASSPTGPEAFF.